The 27 T cell receptor beta chains below were found in one sample sequenced in a study of identical twins. TCRdb independently ran MiXCR on the 5' RACE reads; one entry per CDR3 protein. Here the sample spans more than 650,000 distinct CDR3 sequences, approximately 6% being singletons. The specimen was naive T cells sorted from blood. These receptors originate from a man in his late teens or twenties in good health.

This clonotype came up many times. The chain is built from TRBV9 and TRBJ1-2, with D possibly being TRBD1 (6 bases). The V and J ends lost 3 bases and 6 bases respectively, with 18 bases between them. This CDR3 region has 15 residues. The germline CDR1 and CDR2 sequences are SGDLS and YYNGEE. The CDR3 coding sequence is TGTGCCAGCAGCGGTACAGGGCGGAGGGGCCATGGCTACACCTTC. Amino acid sequence: CASSGTGRRGHGYTF.

The rearrangement uses TRBV7-8 and TRBJ2-3; tentative D call: TRBD1 (5 bases). Germline CDR1 and CDR2: SGHVS and FQNEAQ. This CDR3 spans 16 amino acids. Deletions cut 1 base from V and 0 bases from J, with 11 bases between. The CDR3 DNA is TGTGCCAGCAGCTTAGATGTCAGGGCGAGCACAGATACGCAGTATTTT. Protein: CASSLDVRASTDTQYF.

There are many counts of this clonotype. The rearrangement uses TRBV7-9 and TRBJ2-3; TRBD1 matches 9 bases. The CDR3 totals 15 residues. The germline V gene has CDR1 SEHNR and CDR2 FQNEAQ (reference sequence). The ends lost 6 bases at V and 3 bases at J; junction bases unmatched: 7. This chain's CDR3 is CASRVGTGSTDTQYF. CDR3 DNA sequence: TGTGCCAGCAGGGTGGGGACAGGGTCAACAGATACGCAGTATTTT.

This clonotype has a count of ten or more. The chain recombines TRBV5-1 with TRBJ2-5, with 7 bases identical to TRBD1. The CDR3 contains 14 residues. After removal of 4 bases from V and 0 bases from J, the junction contained 3 bases not matched to a gene. Per the germline V gene, CDR1 is SGHRS and CDR2 is YFSETQ. This CDR3 is CASSKQGYQETQYF. In DNA, the CDR3 is TGCGCCAGCAGCAAACAGGGGTACCAAGAGACCCAGTACTTC.

This sequence joins TRBV10-3 and TRBJ2-3; TRBD1 or TRBD2 may be the D gene (5 bases each). With 6 bases removed from V and 4 bases from J, the gap between germline ends came to 11 bases. The CDR3 length is 13 residues. Germline V gives CDR1 ENHRY, CDR2 SYGVKD. This chain's CDR3 is CAIRTGTPDTQYF. CDR3 DNA: TGTGCCATCAGGACCGGGACCCCAGATACGCAGTATTTT.

This clonotype was seen many times. This chain joins TRBV5-1 and TRBJ2-1; 16 bases match TRBD2. The CDR3 consists of 15 residues. Germline assignment: CDR1 SGHRS and CDR2 YFSETQ. Trimming cost V 2 bases and J 8 bases; bases outside gene matches: 1. The CDR3 is CASSLGTSGGDEQFF. The CDR3 region has the DNA TGCGCCAGCAGCTTAGGGACTAGCGGGGGGGATGAGCAGTTCTTC.

This clonotype was seen a handful of times. The V and J genes are TRBV5-6 and TRBJ2-7; 7 nucleotides align to TRBD1. Germline V CDR1 and CDR2: SGHDT, YYEEEE. The CDR3 sequence is 14 residues long. V lost 4 bases and J lost 2; bases outside the gene matches: 6. DNA for the CDR3: TGTGCCAGCAGCCCCTACAGGGGCGCCTACGAGCAGTACGTC. Residues: CASSPYRGAYEQYV.

This clonotype was counted many times. The V and J genes are TRBV5-1 and TRBJ2-5, with 11 nucleotides matching TRBD1. The V and J ends lost 3 bases and 2 bases, in that order; junction bases with no gene match: 6. Germline CDR1 is SGHRS and CDR2 is YFSETQ. This CDR3 region has 16 residues. The CDR3 bases are TGCGCCAGCAGCTGGTGGACAGGGGGCCTTCAAGAGACCCAGTACTTC. Translating it yields CASSWWTGGLQETQYF.

The chain joins TRBV5-6 to TRBJ2-7, with D possibly matching TRBD1 (5 bases). The CDR3 totals 15 residues. Looked up from germline, CDR1 is SGHDT and CDR2 is YYEEEE. V dropped 6 bases and J dropped 3 bases, with 19 bases sitting between them. Here the CDR3 reads CASTAQWGDDYEQYF. The CDR3 DNA is TGTGCCAGCACCGCACAGTGGGGCGACGACTACGAGCAGTACTTC.

This clonotype was observed many times. The chain recombines TRBV29-1 with TRBJ1-3; TRBD1 is a possible D gene (6 bases). Trimming left V 3 bases short and J 2 bases short, with 11 bases between. The CDR3 consists of 14 residues. CDR1 is SQVTM, CDR2 ANQGSEA, per germline. CDR3 region: CSVEKTGTGNTIYF. The CDR3 nucleotides read TGCAGCGTTGAGAAAACAGGGACTGGAAACACCATATATTTT.

This clonotype has a count of ten or more. J is TRBJ2-1 and V is TRBV20-1, with a tentative D call TRBD2 (5 bases). The CDR3 consists of 17 residues. V lost 0 bases and J 0 bases, leaving 15 bases between the germline ends. CDR1 and CDR2 (germline): DFQATT, SNEGSKA (reference sequence). CDR3 residues: CSARDGDGENSYNEQFF. The CDR3, as DNA: TGCAGTGCTAGAGACGGGGATGGCGAGAACTCCTACAATGAGCAGTTCTTC.

In this sample, this clonotype turned up a few times. J is TRBJ2-1 and V is TRBV5-1, with TRBD2 matching 14 bases. Looked up from germline, CDR1 is SGHRS and CDR2 is YFSETQ. The CDR3 is 16 residues long. V was clipped by 4 bases and J by 6 bases; unmatched bases: 6. CDR3 nucleotide sequence: TGCGCCAGCAGCAGCTCGGGACTAGCGGGAGTCAATGAGCAGTTCTTC. Amino acids: CASSSSGLAGVNEQFF.

This clonotype was counted many times. The genes are TRBV24-1 and TRBJ2-1; D is perhaps TRBD1 (7 bases). Trimming took off 5 bases at V and 8 bases at J, with 27 bases between the two ends. Germline assignment: CDR1 KGHDR and CDR2 SFDVKD. The CDR3 contains 18 residues. In nucleotides, the CDR3 is TGTGCCACCAGTGCCCTCCCAGGCGGGACAGAGGACACACATGAGCAGTTCTTC. Encoded protein: CATSALPGGTEDTHEQFF.

The rearrangement uses TRBV5-1 and TRBJ2-5; no clear D gene. Germline CDR1 and CDR2: SGHRS and YFSETQ. The V end was cut by 3 bases, the J end by 2 bases, with 8 bases between. This CDR3 is 13 amino acids long. The CDR3 DNA reads as TGCGCCAGCAGCTCCTCCCCACAAGAGACCCAGTACTTC. This translates into CASSSSPQETQYF.

This clonotype was seen many times. The chain employs TRBV29-1 and TRBJ1-4; unclear D gene. Germline values: CDR1 SQVTM, CDR2 ANQGSEA. Trimming shortened V by 0 bases and J by 7 bases, and 15 bases separated the two germline ends. The CDR3 runs 15 residues. The CDR3 here is CSVEDSSPLGEKLFF. In DNA, the CDR3 is TGCAGCGTTGAAGATTCTTCCCCCCTGGGTGAAAAACTGTTTTTT.

This clonotype was picked up a small number of times. V and J are TRBV25-1 and TRBJ2-6; 12 positions match TRBD1. V dropped 3 bases and J dropped 0; count of bases not matched to a gene: 3. CDR1 is MGHDK and CDR2 is SYGVNS in the germline V gene. The CDR3 runs 18 residues. CDR3 protein: CASSEGQGAFSGANVLTF. CDR3 DNA: TGTGCCAGCAGTGAGGGACAGGGGGCTTTCTCTGGGGCCAACGTCCTGACTTTC. Supplemented by reference TRBV25-1 and TRBJ2-6, the full variable domain reads EADIYQTPRYLVIGTGKKITLECSQTMGHDKMYWYQQDPGMELHLIHYSYGVNSTEKGDLSSESTVSRIRTEHFPLTLESARPSHTSQYLCASSEGQGAFSGANVLTFGAGSRLTVL.

This clonotype was picked up a small number of times. This chain uses TRBV12-3 or TRBV12-4 with TRBJ2-1, with TRBD2 identical over 12 bases. The trim removed 6 bases at V and 7 bases at J, leaving 13 bases unmatched. The CDR3 has 17 residues. The CDR3 nucleotides read TGTGCCAGCAGCCTCCCCCTCCGGACTAGCGGGATAAATGAGCAGTTCTTC. This gives the protein CASSLPLRTSGINEQFF.

This clonotype was counted at least ten times. The chain uses TRBV5-4 and TRBJ1-1; TRBD1 agrees at 9 bases. Germline lookup yields CDR1 SGHNT and CDR2 YYREEE (reference sequence). The CDR3 spans 13 residues. Trimming at V came to 3 bases and at J to 11 bases, leaving 8 bases not matched to a gene. The CDR3 sequence: CASSSGQGIEAFF. The CDR3 DNA sequence: TGTGCCAGCAGCTCGGGACAGGGTATTGAGGCTTTCTTT.

This clonotype has only a few counts. This rearrangement joins TRBV20-1 to TRBJ1-1; a weak D match, TRBD1 (5 bases). Germline loops: CDR1 DFQATT, CDR2 SNEGSKA (reference sequence). This CDR3 has 12 residues. The V and J ends lost 6 bases and 12 bases respectively, with 20 bases between them. CDR3 bases: TGCAGTGCCCCAACGTACCGGGACGAAACTTTCTTT. Translated, it gives CSAPTYRDETFF.

This clonotype was counted ten times or more. This chain connects TRBV6-5 to TRBJ2-3, with a possible D match to TRBD2 (5 bases). V lost 4 bases and J 2 bases, leaving 13 bases between the germline ends. The CDR3 totals 15 residues. Per germline, CDR1 MNHEY and CDR2 SVGAGI. CDR3 in amino acids: CASSSTGILTDTQYF. CDR3 nucleotide sequence: TGTGCCAGCAGTTCTACGGGAATCCTCACAGATACGCAGTATTTT.

V usage is TRBV6-1 and J usage is TRBJ2-2, with 7 bases matching TRBD2. The germline V gene has CDR1 MNHNS and CDR2 SASEGT. The V segment lost 6 bases and the J segment 2 bases; nucleotides outside the gene matches: 9. The CDR3 is 16 residues long. The CDR3 spells CASSPLGGSNTGELFF. CDR3 bases: TGTGCCAGCAGCCCTTTGGGCGGGAGTAACACCGGGGAGCTGTTTTTT.

There are many counts of this clonotype. The chain carries TRBV29-1 and TRBJ2-5, with a possible D match to TRBD2 (6 bases). CDR1 and CDR2 from the germline V gene are SQVTM and ANQGSEA. The CDR3 loop spans 12 amino acids. The V and J ends lost 6 bases and 0 bases respectively, with 8 bases between them. The CDR3 DNA follows: TGCAGCGTCGCGGGAAACCAAGAGACCCAGTACTTC. Its protein product is CSVAGNQETQYF. Filled out from reference TRBV29-1 and TRBJ2-5, the complete variable domain reads SAVISQKPSRDICQRGTSLTIQCQVDSQVTMMFWYRQQPGQSLTLIATANQGSEATYESGFVIDKFPISRPNLTFSTLTVSNMSPEDSSIYLCSVAGNQETQYFGPGTRLLVL.

This clonotype has a handful of counts. V usage is TRBV9 and J usage is TRBJ1-2, with D perhaps matching TRBD1 (5 bases). Germline V gene sequence: CDR1 SGDLS, CDR2 YYNGEE. The ends were cut back, 0 bases at V and 1 base at J, with 19 bases in the middle. The CDR3 runs to 18 residues. The CDR3 reads CASSVARGSRIDNYGYTF. CDR3 nucleotides: TGTGCCAGCAGCGTAGCTCGGGGCAGCCGAATAGATAACTATGGCTACACCTTC.

Many counts were recorded for this clonotype. This chain uses TRBV15 with TRBJ1-5, with unresolved D. The CDR3 contains 14 residues. CDR1 is LNHNV and CDR2 is YYDKDF in the germline V gene (reference sequence). V was pared by 0 bases and J by 2 bases, with 5 bases between. CDR3 bases: TGTGCCACCAGCAGAGATCTAGGCAATCAGCCCCAGCATTTT. Protein product: CATSRDLGNQPQHF.

This clonotype was observed a few times. The chain carries TRBV12-3 or TRBV12-4 and TRBJ2-7, with TRBD1 matching over 9 bases. Trimming removed 6 bases from V and 3 bases from J; junction bases left unmatched: 6. This CDR3 spans 14 amino acids. CDR3 in amino acids: CASSWTGVSYEQYF. In DNA, the CDR3 is TGTGCCAGCAGCTGGACAGGGGTAAGCTACGAGCAGTACTTC.

This clonotype was counted between two and nine times. The CDR3 region has the DNA TGTGCCAGCTCACCACCTTTAGCGGGAGGGCCGCCAGATACGCAGTATTTT. Its protein is CASSPPLAGGPPDTQYF. The chain carries TRBV18 and TRBJ2-3, with TRBD2 identical over 11 bases. CDR1 and CDR2 (germline): KGHSH, LQKENI. The CDR3 sequence is 17 residues long. Germline trimming cut 0 bases from V and 4 bases from J; bases unmatched to any gene: 6.

This clonotype was seen more than once but under ten times. V gene TRBV5-1 combines with J gene TRBJ2-5; D possibly matches TRBD1 or TRBD2 (5 bases each). V gave up 4 bases and J gave up 3 bases, with 25 bases separating them. CDR1 is SGHRS, CDR2 YFSETQ, per germline. The length of the CDR3 is 18 residues. The CDR3 DNA sequence: TGCGCCAGCAGCCCTCGACCAAATGGGACCCCCCCTGAAGAGACCCAGTACTTC. It translates to CASSPRPNGTPPEETQYF.